This paragraph reports one T cell receptor (beta chain). Assay: immunoSEQ multiplex PCR; the TCRdb copy retains only in-frame clones and omits some. Seen here are about 160,000 clones, around 80% observed once, and the top ten hold 2.5% to 3%. The sample originates from a study of blood T cell repertoires in COVID-19. Whole-study context: Material from acute and convalescent COVID-19 was sourced from the United States, Italy and Spain.

V was cut by 2 bases and J by 2 bases, with 11 bases left in between. This CDR3 is built from 15 residues. Germline-derived CDR1 and CDR2 are SGHDT and YYEEEE. The clonotype comes from a woman aged 55-75 years with acute or convalescent COVID-19. The sample comprised peripheral blood. V gene TRBV5-6 combines with J gene TRBJ1-3, with a weak D call TRBD1 (5 bases). CDR3 in amino acids: CASSLVPGAGNTIYF. CDR3 nucleotides: TGTGCCAGCAGCTTAGTTCCGGGGGCTGGAAACACCATATATTTT.